The text below deals with one T cell receptor beta chain. The data were obtained in a study of T-cell memory formation after mild COVID-19. TCRdb processed the 5' RACE reads anew with MiXCR; each CDR3 protein has one entry. This sample has around 320,000 distinct CDR3 sequences, with approximately 19% found just once. The receptor was isolated from a man between 18 and 29 years old who had mild COVID-19 (a few samples of this study predate the infection). Cell type and time point are not known. The sequenced sample was PBMCs or a T cell subset sorted from them (not recorded which).

The CDR3 DNA sequence: TGTGCCAGCAGCACCGACTCCTATAACTATGGCTACACCTTC. Amino acid sequence: CASSTDSYNYGYTF. The V and J genes are TRBV5-6 and TRBJ1-2; D unresolved. Germline lookup yields CDR1 SGHDT and CDR2 YYEEEE. This CDR3 is built from 14 residues. V shed 4 bases and J shed 1 base, with 11 bases lying between them.